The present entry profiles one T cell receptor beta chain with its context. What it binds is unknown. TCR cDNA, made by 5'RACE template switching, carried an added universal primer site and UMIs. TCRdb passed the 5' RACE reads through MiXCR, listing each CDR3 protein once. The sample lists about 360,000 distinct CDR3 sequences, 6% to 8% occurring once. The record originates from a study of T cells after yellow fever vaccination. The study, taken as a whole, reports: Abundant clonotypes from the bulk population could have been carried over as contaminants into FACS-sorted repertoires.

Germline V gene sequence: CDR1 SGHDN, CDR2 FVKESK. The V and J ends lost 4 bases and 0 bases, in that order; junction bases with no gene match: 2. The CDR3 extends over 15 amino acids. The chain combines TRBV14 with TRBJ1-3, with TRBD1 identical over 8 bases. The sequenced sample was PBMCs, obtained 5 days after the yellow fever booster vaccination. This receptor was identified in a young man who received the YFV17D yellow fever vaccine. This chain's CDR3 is CASSRDRISGNTIYF. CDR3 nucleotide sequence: TGTGCCAGCAGCCGGGACAGGATCTCTGGAAACACCATATATTTT. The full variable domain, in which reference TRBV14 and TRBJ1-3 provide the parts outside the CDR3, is EAGVTQFPSHSVIEKGQTVTLRCDPISGHDNLYWYRRVMGKEIKFLLHFVKESKQDESGMPNNRFLAERTGGTYSTLKVQPAELEDSGVYFCASSRDRISGNTIYFGEGSWLTVV.